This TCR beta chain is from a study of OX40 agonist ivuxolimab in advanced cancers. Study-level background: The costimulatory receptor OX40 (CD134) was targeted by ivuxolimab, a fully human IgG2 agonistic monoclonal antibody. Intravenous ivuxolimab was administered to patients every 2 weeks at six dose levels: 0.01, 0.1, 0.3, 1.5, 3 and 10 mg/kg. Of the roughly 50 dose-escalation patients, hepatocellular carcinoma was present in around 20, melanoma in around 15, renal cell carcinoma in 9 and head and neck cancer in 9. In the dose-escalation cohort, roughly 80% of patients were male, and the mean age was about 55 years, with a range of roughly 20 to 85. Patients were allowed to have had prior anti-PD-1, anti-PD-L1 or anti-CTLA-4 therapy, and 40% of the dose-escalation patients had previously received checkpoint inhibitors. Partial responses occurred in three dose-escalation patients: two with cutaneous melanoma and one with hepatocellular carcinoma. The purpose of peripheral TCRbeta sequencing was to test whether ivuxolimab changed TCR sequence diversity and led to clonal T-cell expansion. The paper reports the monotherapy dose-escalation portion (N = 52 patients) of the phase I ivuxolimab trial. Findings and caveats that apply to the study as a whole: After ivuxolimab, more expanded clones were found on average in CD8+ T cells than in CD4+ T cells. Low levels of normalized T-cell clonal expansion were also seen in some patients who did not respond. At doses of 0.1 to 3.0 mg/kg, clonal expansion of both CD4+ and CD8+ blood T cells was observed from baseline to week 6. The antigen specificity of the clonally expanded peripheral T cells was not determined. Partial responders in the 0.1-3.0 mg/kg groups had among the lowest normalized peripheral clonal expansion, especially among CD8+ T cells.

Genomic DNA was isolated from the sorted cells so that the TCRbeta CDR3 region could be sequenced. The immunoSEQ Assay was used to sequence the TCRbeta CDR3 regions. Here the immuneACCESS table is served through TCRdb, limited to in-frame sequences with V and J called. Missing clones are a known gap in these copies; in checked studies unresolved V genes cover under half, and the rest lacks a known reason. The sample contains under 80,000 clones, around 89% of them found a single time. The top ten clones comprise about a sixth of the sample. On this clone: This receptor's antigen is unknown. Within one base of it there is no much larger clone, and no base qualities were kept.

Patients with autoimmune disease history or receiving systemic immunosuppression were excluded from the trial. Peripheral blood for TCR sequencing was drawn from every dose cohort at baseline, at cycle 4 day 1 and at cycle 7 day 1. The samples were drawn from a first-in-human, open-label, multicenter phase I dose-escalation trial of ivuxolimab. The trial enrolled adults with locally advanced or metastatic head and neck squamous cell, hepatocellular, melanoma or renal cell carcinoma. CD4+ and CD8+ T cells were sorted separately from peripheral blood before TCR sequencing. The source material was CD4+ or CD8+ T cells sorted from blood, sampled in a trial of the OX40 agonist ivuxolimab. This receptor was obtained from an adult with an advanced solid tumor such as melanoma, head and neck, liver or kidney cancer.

CDR3 reads: CASSRGAIPFSGANVLTF. The DNA sequence is TGTGCCAGCAGCAGGGGTGCGATCCCATTCTCTGGGGCCAACGTCCTGACTTTC. The sequence is built from TRBV9 and TRBJ2-6; D gene: possibly TRBD1, on 5 matching bases. In the germline V gene, CDR1 corresponds to SGDLS and CDR2 to YYNGEE. Spanning cysteine to phenylalanine, the CDR3 consists of 18 amino acids. Only the CDR3 portion is preserved as DNA: 54 bases, with reading frame beginning at the first base. V sheds 4 bases and J sheds 0 bases, leaving 17 bases between their ends.